The 30 T cell receptor beta chains below were found in one sample sequenced in a study of CD8 T cells in ankylosing spondylitis. Study-wide findings and caveats: Blood of patients with ankylosing spondylitis appeared to be characterized by a TCR beta motif of eight highly homologous variants.

Antigen specificity for these receptors is unknown. TCRdb re-called the 5' RACE reads through MiXCR, storing one row per CDR3 protein. The data hold hundreds of thousands of distinct CDR3 sequences, with about 12% observed a single time. Input material: blood, either unsorted or a sorted T cell fraction (not recorded which). The receptors derive from a male donor with ankylosing spondylitis.

The chain joins TRBV29-1 to TRBJ2-1; no clear D gene. Trimming removed 4 bases at V and 0 bases at J, with 13 bases between. The CDR3 totals 15 residues. Per germline, CDR1 SQVTM and CDR2 ANQGSEA. In DNA form, the CDR3 reads TGCAGCGTTGTCGTCGGCCTACACTCCTACAATGAGCAGTTCTTC. This codes for CSVVVGLHSYNEQFF.

This clonotype was detected many times. The J gene is TRBJ2-3, the V gene TRBV15, with TRBD2 matching over 9 bases. With 0 bases clipped from V and 2 bases from J, the junction kept 6 bases outside the gene matches. The CDR3 contains 17 residues. Germline CDR1 reads LNHNV; CDR2 reads YYDKDF (reference sequence). This CDR3 is CATSRELAGSYTDTQYF. CDR3 DNA: TGTGCCACCAGCAGAGAACTAGCGGGCTCCTACACAGATACGCAGTATTTT.

The chain is built from TRBV20-1 and TRBJ1-1; D is ambiguous. Trimming stripped 0 bases from V and 3 bases from J, with 11 bases between. The length of the CDR3 is 14 residues. Germline CDR1 reads DFQATT; CDR2 reads SNEGSKA (reference sequence). The CDR3 is CSARDTGWHTEAFF. The DNA for the CDR3 is TGCAGTGCTAGAGATACTGGGTGGCACACTGAAGCTTTCTTT.

The J gene is TRBJ2-7, the V gene TRBV4-1; tentatively, D is TRBD1 or TRBD2 (5 bases each). The CDR3 spans 14 residues. Trimming removed 6 bases from V and 5 bases from J, with 17 bases in between. Germline V lookup: CDR1 MGHRA, CDR2 YSYEKL. This CDR3 reads CASSSTIRDHEQYF. The CDR3 DNA follows: TGCGCCAGCAGTTCTACAATCAGGGACCACGAGCAGTACTTC.

In its sample, this clonotype was seen a few times. The rearrangement joins TRBV20-1 to TRBJ1-1, with D possibly matching TRBD1 (5 bases). Trimming took off 6 bases at V and 1 base at J, with 12 bases between the two ends. The length of the CDR3 is 13 residues. CDR1 and CDR2 (germline): DFQATT, SNEGSKA (reference sequence). CDR3 loop: CSAPARGNTEAFF. The CDR3 region has the DNA TGCAGTGCCCCTGCGAGGGGGAACACTGAAGCTTTCTTT.

The gene calls are TRBV4-2 and TRBJ1-2, with D unclear. Germline assignment: CDR1 LGHNA and CDR2 YNFKEQ. Deletions cut 3 bases from V and 4 bases from J, with 6 bases between. The CDR3 contains 12 residues. CDR3 loop: CASSQSPYGYTF. CDR3 DNA sequence: TGTGCCAGCAGCCAGTCTCCCTATGGCTACACCTTC.

This clonotype came up many times. The rearrangement links TRBV7-2 to TRBJ2-1, with TRBD1 matching over 7 bases. This CDR3 is 15 amino acids long. Per germline, CDR1 SGHTA and CDR2 FQGNSA. V trimming: 3 bases; J trimming: 0 bases; junction bases outside the gene matches: 2. CDR3 region: CASSLTGSSYNEQFF. CDR3 bases: TGTGCCAGCAGCTTGACAGGGAGCTCCTACAATGAGCAGTTCTTC.

This clonotype was observed a handful of times. The rearrangement joins TRBV20-1 to TRBJ2-3, with 7 bases that match TRBD2. Germline V CDR1 and CDR2: DFQATT, SNEGSKA (reference sequence). The CDR3 is made up of 15 amino acids. With 3 bases clipped from V and 2 bases from J, the junction kept 8 bases outside the gene matches. CDR3 nucleotides: TGCAGTGCTAGGAAAGCGGGGAGTCTCACAGATACGCAGTATTTT. This sequence encodes CSARKAGSLTDTQYF.

This clonotype was found many times. The chain carries TRBV20-1 and TRBJ1-1; D call uncertain. The CDR3 runs to 13 residues. CDR1 and CDR2 from the germline V gene are DFQATT and SNEGSKA (reference sequence). Deletions cut 5 bases from V and 1 base from J, with 11 bases between. The CDR3 bases are TGCAGTGCTTTGGTACGGGGGAACACTGAAGCTTTCTTT. It is translated as CSALVRGNTEAFF.

The chain recombines TRBV11-1 with TRBJ2-1; D is undetermined. CDR1 and CDR2 (germline): SGHAT, FQDESV (reference sequence). The CDR3 is 15 amino acids. Trimming removed 2 bases at V and 2 bases at J, with 10 bases between. This CDR3 reads CASSLIENAYNEQFF. DNA of the CDR3: TGTGCCAGCAGCTTAATAGAGAATGCCTACAATGAGCAGTTCTTC.

V is TRBV6-2 or TRBV6-3 and J is TRBJ2-2, with TRBD2 matching over 7 bases. The J segment lost 0 bases and the V segment lost 5 bases, leaving 6 bases of the junction unmatched. The CDR3 extends over 16 amino acids. Germline V gene data show CDR1 as MNHEY and CDR2 as SVGEGT. The CDR3 loop reads CASSDYSGANTGELFF. CDR3 nucleotide sequence: TGTGCCAGCAGTGATTACAGCGGGGCGAACACCGGGGAGCTGTTTTTT.

This clonotype was seen only a few times. J is TRBJ1-4 and V is TRBV4-3; TRBD1 aligns across 8 bases. The V and J ends lost 1 base and 5 bases, in that order; junction bases with no gene match: 3. Germline values: CDR1 LGHNA, CDR2 YSLEER. The CDR3 extends over 15 amino acids. In DNA form, the CDR3 reads TGCGCCAGCAGCCAAGGGACAGGGAGGAATGAAAAACTGTTTTTT. Its protein product is CASSQGTGRNEKLFF.

This clonotype has at least ten counts. The chain links TRBV20-1 to TRBJ2-3, with D perhaps matching TRBD2 (6 bases). V was clipped by 2 bases and J by 3 bases, with 12 bases between them. The germline CDR1 and CDR2 sequences are DFQATT and SNEGSKA (reference sequence). This CDR3 has 14 residues. The CDR3 DNA is TGCAGTGCTAGAAGCGGGTTAAGGACAGATACGCAGTATTTT. Encoded protein: CSARSGLRTDTQYF.

The gene calls are TRBV25-1 and TRBJ2-1; TRBD2 aligns across 7 bases. This CDR3 region has 16 residues. Germline CDR1 and CDR2: MGHDK and SYGVNS. Trimming at V came to 4 bases and at J to 5 bases, leaving 11 bases not matched to a gene. This chain's CDR3 is CASSVPARDYHNEQFF. DNA of the CDR3: TGTGCCAGCAGTGTCCCGGCCCGGGACTACCACAATGAGCAGTTCTTC.

The rearrangement joins TRBV20-1 to TRBJ2-5, with D perhaps TRBD2 (6 bases). This CDR3 comprises 14 residues. Trimming took off 6 bases at V and 5 bases at J, with 19 bases between the two ends. In germline, CDR1 is DFQATT, CDR2 SNEGSKA (reference sequence). The CDR3 sequence is CSAGDWLSRETQYF. DNA of the CDR3: TGCAGTGCCGGGGACTGGCTAAGCCGGGAGACCCAGTACTTC.

In its sample, this clonotype was seen many times. V is TRBV18 and J is TRBJ1-2; D gene unclear. Germline-derived CDR1 and CDR2 are KGHSH and LQKENI. The CDR3 covers 13 residues. V dropped 8 bases and J dropped 2 bases, with 12 bases sitting between them. This chain's CDR3 is CASSPGINYGYTF. The DNA for the CDR3 is TGTGCCAGCAGTCCGGGTATCAACTATGGCTACACCTTC.

This clonotype has ten or more counts. In nucleotides, the CDR3 is TGCAGCGTTGACAGGACTAGCTACAATGAGCAGTTCTTC. It is translated as CSVDRTSYNEQFF. The chain uses TRBV29-1 and TRBJ2-1; 7 bases are shared with TRBD2. The V gene end was trimmed by 3 bases and the J gene end by 3 bases; junction bases not matched to a gene: 2. The germline V gene has CDR1 SQVTM and CDR2 ANQGSEA. The CDR3 totals 13 residues.

In its sample, this clonotype was seen a few times. The chain links TRBV20-1 to TRBJ2-5; 7 nucleotides match TRBD2. CDR1 DFQATT and CDR2 SNEGSKA come from the germline V gene (reference sequence). The CDR3 is 17 residues long. V gave up 0 bases and J gave up 1 base; unmatched junction bases: 11. The CDR3 nucleotides read TGCAGTGCTAGAGAAAGGAGACGGGGGGACCTCCAAGAGACCCAGTACTTC. Translation: CSARERRRGDLQETQYF.

This clonotype was detected many times. The V call is TRBV12-3 or TRBV12-4, the J call TRBJ1-1, with D hard to call. This CDR3 region has 14 residues. V dropped 6 bases and J dropped 0 bases, with 11 bases sitting between them. The CDR3 sequence is CASRPRRLNTEAFF. CDR3 DNA: TGTGCCAGCAGGCCCCGGCGGCTGAACACTGAAGCTTTCTTT.

In this sample, this clonotype turned up many times. The chain joins TRBV12-3 or TRBV12-4 to TRBJ1-5, with 7 bases identical to TRBD1. V trimming: 0 bases; J trimming: 3 bases; junction bases outside the gene matches: 8. The CDR3 consists of 17 residues. CDR3 region: CASSLALLGQVNQPQHF. The CDR3 DNA follows: TGTGCCAGCAGTTTAGCTCTTCTAGGACAGGTCAATCAGCCCCAGCATTTT.

The CDR3 sequence: CASSPRDRVGEKLFF. The CDR3 DNA reads TGTGCCAGCAGCCCACGGGACAGGGTAGGAGAAAAACTGTTTTTT. This rearrangement joins TRBV7-2 to TRBJ1-4, with 9 bases aligning to TRBD1. The CDR3 contains 15 residues. Trimming removed 5 bases from V and 8 bases from J; junction bases left unmatched: 9. Germline V lookup: CDR1 SGHTA, CDR2 FQGNSA. Full variable domain (rest looked up from reference TRBV7-2 and TRBJ1-4): GAGVSQSPSNKVTEKGKDVELRCDPISGHTALYWYRQSLGQGLEFLIYFQGNSAPDKSGLPSDRFSAERTGGSVSTLTIQRTQQEDSAVYLCASSPRDRVGEKLFFGSGTQLSVL.

A few counts support this clonotype. V is TRBV7-3 and J is TRBJ2-1; 8 bases match TRBD2. Unmatched junction bases numbered 5, after V lost 2 bases and J lost 5 bases. Germline V CDR1 and CDR2: SGHTA, FQGTGA. This CDR3 spans 15 amino acids. The CDR3 protein is CASSLAGGFDNEQFF. The CDR3 DNA sequence: TGTGCCAGCAGCTTAGCGGGGGGTTTCGACAATGAGCAGTTCTTC.

This rearrangement joins TRBV25-1 to TRBJ1-2; the D is unclear. Per the germline V gene, CDR1 is MGHDK and CDR2 is SYGVNS. The V end lost 4 bases, the J end lost 4 bases, and 7 bases lay between the germline ends. The CDR3 is 12 amino acids. CDR3 amino acids: CASSGPFYGYTF. The DNA of the CDR3 is TGTGCCAGCAGTGGACCCTTCTATGGCTACACCTTC.

The sample holds a few counts of this clonotype. This chain joins TRBV12-3 or TRBV12-4 and TRBJ2-7; D is uncertain. This CDR3 comprises 14 residues. V was pared by 5 bases and J by 0 bases, with 11 bases between. CDR3 in DNA: TGTGCCAGCAGTCCGGGCTACAGCTCCTACGAGCAGTACTTC. This codes for CASSPGYSSYEQYF.

This clonotype has more than one count but fewer than ten. V usage is TRBV15 and J usage is TRBJ2-1, with 12 bases fitting TRBD2. The CDR3 is 18 residues long. V trimming: 0 bases; J trimming: 6 bases; junction bases outside the gene matches: 9. In germline, CDR1 is LNHNV, CDR2 YYDKDF (reference sequence). CDR3 protein: CATSREYLLLAGGNEQFF. The CDR3 DNA reads as TGTGCCACCAGCAGAGAGTACCTCTTACTAGCGGGAGGCAATGAGCAGTTCTTC.

V and J are TRBV6-1 and TRBJ1-6; perhaps TRBD1 as D (5 bases). Germline CDR1 and CDR2: MNHNS and SASEGT. V dropped 0 bases and J dropped 7 bases, with 13 bases sitting between them. The CDR3 spans 16 residues. This CDR3 reads CASSEARGDGNSPLHF. The CDR3 DNA sequence: TGTGCCAGCAGTGAAGCGCGGGGGGACGGGAATTCACCCCTCCACTTT.

This sequence joins TRBV29-1 and TRBJ2-7, with D possibly called TRBD1 or TRBD2 (6 bases each). Trimming took off 5 bases at V and 3 bases at J, with 11 bases between the two ends. Germline loops: CDR1 SQVTM, CDR2 ANQGSEA. This CDR3 is built from 12 residues. The CDR3 nucleotides are TGCAGCGTTACGGGGGCGGTCTACGAGCAGTACTTC. This gives the protein CSVTGAVYEQYF.

At least ten counts were recorded for this clonotype. The chain recombines TRBV24-1 with TRBJ2-2; D is tentatively TRBD1 or TRBD2 (5 bases each). Trimming left V 0 bases short and J 4 bases short, with 14 bases between. The germline gives CDR1 KGHDR, CDR2 SFDVKD. This CDR3 comprises 17 residues. CDR3 sequence reads: CATSDLRSHGATGELFF. The CDR3 DNA is TGTGCCACCAGTGATTTGCGCTCGCACGGGGCCACCGGGGAGCTGTTTTTT.

CDR3 amino acids: CASSLSGAGDEQYF. The CDR3, as DNA: TGCGCCAGCAGCCTGTCGGGGGCGGGAGACGAGCAGTACTTC. The J gene is TRBJ2-7, the V gene TRBV5-1; possible D gene TRBD2, 7 bases. Germline-derived CDR1 and CDR2 are SGHRS and YFSETQ. The germline V and J ends were trimmed by 4 bases and 5 bases, with 16 bases remaining between them. This CDR3 has 14 amino acids.

In this sample, this clonotype turned up a few times. The chain carries TRBV5-1 and TRBJ1-1; no reliable D call. V lost 3 bases, J lost 1 base, and 13 bases lay in between. The CDR3 is 15 amino acids. Germline CDR1 is SGHRS and CDR2 is YFSETQ. Here the CDR3 reads CASSWGTHRNTEAFF. In DNA, the CDR3 is TGCGCCAGCAGCTGGGGAACACATAGGAACACTGAAGCTTTCTTT.